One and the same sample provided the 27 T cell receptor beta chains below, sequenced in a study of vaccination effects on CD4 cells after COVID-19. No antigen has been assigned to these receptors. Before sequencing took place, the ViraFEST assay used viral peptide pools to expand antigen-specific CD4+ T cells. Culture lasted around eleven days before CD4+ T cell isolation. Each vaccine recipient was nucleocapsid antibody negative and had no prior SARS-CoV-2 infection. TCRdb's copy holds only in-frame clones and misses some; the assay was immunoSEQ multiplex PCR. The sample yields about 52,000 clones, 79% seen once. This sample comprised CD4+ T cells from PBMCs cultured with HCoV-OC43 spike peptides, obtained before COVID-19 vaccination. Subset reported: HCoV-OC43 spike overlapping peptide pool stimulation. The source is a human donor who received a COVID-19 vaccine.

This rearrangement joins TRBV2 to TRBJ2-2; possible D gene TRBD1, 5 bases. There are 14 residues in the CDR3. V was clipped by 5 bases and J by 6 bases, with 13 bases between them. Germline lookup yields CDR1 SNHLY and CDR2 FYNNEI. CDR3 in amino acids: CASSYAGYSGELFF. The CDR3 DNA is TGTGCCAGCAGTTATGCAGGGTACTCCGGGGAGCTGTTTTTT.

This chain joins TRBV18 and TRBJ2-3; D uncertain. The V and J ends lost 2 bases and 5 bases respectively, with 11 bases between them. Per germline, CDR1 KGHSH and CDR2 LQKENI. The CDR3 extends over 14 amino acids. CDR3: CASSPSLRLDTQYF. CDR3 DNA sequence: TGTGCCAGCTCACCAAGCTTACGGCTAGATACGCAGTATTTT.

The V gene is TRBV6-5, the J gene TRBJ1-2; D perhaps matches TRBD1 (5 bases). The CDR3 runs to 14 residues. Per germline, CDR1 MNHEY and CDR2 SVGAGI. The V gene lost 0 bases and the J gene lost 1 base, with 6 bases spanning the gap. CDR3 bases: TGTGCCAGCAGTTACTCCCAGGGTAACTATGGCTACACCTTC. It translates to CASSYSQGNYGYTF.

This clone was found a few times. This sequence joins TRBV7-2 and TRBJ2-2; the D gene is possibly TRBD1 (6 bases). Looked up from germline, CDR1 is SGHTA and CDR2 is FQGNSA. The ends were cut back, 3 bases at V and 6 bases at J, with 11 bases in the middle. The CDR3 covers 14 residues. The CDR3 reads CASSFTGLAGELFF. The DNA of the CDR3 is TGTGCCAGCAGCTTTACAGGGTTGGCCGGGGAGCTGTTTTTT. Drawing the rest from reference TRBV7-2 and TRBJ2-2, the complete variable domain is GAGVSQSPSNKVTEKGKDVELRCDPISGHTALYWYRQSLGQGLEFLIYFQGNSAPDKSGLPSDRFSAERTGGSVSTLTIQRTQQEDSAVYLCASSFTGLAGELFFGEGSRLTVL.

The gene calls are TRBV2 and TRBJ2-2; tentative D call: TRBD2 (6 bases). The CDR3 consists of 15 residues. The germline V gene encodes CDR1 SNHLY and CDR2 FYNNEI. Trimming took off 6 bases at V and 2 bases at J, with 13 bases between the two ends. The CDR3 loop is CASRIGTLNTGELFF. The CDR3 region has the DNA TGTGCCAGCAGGATCGGGACTTTAAACACCGGGGAGCTGTTTTTT.

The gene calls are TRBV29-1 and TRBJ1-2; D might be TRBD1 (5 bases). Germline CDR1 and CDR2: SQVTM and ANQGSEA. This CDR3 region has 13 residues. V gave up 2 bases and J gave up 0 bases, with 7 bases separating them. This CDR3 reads CSVEQGSNYGYTF. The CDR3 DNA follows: TGCAGCGTTGAACAGGGTTCTAACTATGGCTACACCTTC. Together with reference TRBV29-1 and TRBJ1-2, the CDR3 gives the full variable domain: SAVISQKPSRDICQRGTSLTIQCQVDSQVTMMFWYRQQPGQSLTLIATANQGSEATYESGFVIDKFPISRPNLTFSTLTVSNMSPEDSSIYLCSVEQGSNYGYTFGSGTRLTVV.

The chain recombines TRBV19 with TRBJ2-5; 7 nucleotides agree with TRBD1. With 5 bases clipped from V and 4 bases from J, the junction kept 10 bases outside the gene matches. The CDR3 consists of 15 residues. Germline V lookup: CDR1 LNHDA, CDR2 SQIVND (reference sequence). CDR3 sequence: CASSLQGRWGETQYF. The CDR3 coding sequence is TGTGCCAGTAGTTTACAGGGGCGGTGGGGAGAGACCCAGTACTTC.

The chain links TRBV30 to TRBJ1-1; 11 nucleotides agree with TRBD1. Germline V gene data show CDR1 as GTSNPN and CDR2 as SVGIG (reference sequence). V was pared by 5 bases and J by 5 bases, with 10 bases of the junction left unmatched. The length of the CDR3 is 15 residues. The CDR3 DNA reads TGTGCCTGGCAAGGACAGGGGGCATTGAGGACTGAAGCTTTCTTT. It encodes CAWQGQGALRTEAFF.

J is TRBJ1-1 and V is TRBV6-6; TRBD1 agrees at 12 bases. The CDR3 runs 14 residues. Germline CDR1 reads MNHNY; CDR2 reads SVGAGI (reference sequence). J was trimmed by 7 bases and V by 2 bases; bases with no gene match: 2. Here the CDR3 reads CASSYGTGGGEAFF. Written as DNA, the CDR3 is TGTGCCAGCAGTTACGGGACAGGGGGCGGTGAAGCTTTCTTT.

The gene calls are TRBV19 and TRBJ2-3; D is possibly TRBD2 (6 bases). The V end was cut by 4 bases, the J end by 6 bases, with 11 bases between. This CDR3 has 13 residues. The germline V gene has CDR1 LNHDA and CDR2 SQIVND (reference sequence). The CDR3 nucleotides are TGTGCCAGTAGTAAGGGACTGGGGGATACGCAGTATTTT. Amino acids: CASSKGLGDTQYF.

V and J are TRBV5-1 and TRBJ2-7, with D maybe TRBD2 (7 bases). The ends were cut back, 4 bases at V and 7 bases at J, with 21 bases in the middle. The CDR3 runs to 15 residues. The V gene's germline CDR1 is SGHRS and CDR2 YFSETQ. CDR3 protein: CASSAGDNLLREQYV. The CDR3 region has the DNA TGCGCCAGCAGCGCGGGGGACAACCTCCTACGAGAGCAGTACGTC.

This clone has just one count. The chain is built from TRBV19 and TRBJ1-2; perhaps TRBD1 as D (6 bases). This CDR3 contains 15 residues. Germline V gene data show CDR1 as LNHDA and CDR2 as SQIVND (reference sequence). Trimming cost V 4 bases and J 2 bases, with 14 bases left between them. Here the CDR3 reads CASSTNRVPNYGYTF. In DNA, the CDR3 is TGTGCCAGTAGTACAAACAGGGTGCCGAACTATGGCTACACCTTC.

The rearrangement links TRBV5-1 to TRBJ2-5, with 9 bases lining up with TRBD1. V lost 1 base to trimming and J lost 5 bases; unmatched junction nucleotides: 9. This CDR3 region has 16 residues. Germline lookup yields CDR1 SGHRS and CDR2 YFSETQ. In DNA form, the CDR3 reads TGCGCCAGCAGCTTGCGCGGACAGGGGAGCTGGGAGACCCAGTACTTC. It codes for CASSLRGQGSWETQYF.

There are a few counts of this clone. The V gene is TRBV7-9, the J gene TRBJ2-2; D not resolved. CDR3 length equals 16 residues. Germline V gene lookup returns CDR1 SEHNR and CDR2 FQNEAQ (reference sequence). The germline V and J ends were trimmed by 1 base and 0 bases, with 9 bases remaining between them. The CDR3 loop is CASSLDRGTNTGELFF. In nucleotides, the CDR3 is TGTGCCAGCAGCTTAGATCGAGGAACGAACACCGGGGAGCTGTTTTTT.

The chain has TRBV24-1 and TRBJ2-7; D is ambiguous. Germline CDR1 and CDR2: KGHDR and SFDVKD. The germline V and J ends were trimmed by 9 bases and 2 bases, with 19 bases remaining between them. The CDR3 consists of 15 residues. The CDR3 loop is CATGYKSGVAYEQYV. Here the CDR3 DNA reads TGTGCCACCGGATACAAATCTGGCGTAGCCTACGAGCAGTACGTC.

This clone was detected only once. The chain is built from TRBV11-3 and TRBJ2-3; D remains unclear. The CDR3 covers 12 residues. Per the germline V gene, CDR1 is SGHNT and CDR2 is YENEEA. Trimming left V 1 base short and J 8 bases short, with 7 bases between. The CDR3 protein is CASSLGSGTQYF. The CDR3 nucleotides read TGTGCCAGCAGCTTAGGGTCCGGTACGCAGTATTTT.

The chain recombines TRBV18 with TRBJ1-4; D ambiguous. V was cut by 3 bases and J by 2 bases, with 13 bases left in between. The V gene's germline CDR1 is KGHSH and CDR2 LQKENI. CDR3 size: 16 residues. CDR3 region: CASSPQPDTTNEKLFF. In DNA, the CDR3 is TGTGCCAGCTCACCCCAGCCAGATACGACTAATGAAAAACTGTTTTTT.

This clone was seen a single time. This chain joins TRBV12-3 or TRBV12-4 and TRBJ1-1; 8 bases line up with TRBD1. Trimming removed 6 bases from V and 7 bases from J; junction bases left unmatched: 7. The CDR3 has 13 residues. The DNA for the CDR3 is TGTGCCAGCAGCTTCGACAGGGGAGGTGAAGCTTTCTTT. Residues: CASSFDRGGEAFF.

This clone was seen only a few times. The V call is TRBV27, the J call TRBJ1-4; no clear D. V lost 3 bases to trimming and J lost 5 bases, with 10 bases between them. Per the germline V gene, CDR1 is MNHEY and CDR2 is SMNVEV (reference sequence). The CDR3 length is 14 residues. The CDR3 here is CASSFTALNEKLFF. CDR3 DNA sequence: TGTGCCAGCAGTTTCACAGCTTTAAATGAAAAACTGTTTTTT.

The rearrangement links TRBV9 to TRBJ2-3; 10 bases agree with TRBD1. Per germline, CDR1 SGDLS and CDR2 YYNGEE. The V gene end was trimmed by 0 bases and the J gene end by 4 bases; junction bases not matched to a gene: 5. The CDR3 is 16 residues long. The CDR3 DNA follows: TGTGCCAGCAGCGTAGCGGCGGGGACAGGGGCAGATACGCAGTATTTT. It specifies CASSVAAGTGADTQYF.

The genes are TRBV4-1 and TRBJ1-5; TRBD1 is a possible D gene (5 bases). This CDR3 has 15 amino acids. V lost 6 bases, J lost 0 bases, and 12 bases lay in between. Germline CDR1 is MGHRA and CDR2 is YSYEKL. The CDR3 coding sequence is TGCGCCAGCAGATACGACAGCAATAGCAATCAGCCCCAGCATTTT. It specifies CASRYDSNSNQPQHF.

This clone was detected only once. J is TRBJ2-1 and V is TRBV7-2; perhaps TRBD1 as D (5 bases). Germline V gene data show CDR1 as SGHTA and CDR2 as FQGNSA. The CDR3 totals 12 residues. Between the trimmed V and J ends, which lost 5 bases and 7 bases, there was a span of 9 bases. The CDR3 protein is CASSRQGNEQFF. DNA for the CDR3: TGTGCCAGCAGCCGTCAGGGAAATGAGCAGTTCTTC.

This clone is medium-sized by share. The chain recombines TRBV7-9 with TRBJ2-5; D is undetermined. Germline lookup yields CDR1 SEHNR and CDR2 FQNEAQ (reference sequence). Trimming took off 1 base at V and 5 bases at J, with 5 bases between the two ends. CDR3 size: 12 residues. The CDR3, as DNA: TGTGCCAGCAGCTTAGTAGTTGAGACCCAGTACTTC. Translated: CASSLVVETQYF.

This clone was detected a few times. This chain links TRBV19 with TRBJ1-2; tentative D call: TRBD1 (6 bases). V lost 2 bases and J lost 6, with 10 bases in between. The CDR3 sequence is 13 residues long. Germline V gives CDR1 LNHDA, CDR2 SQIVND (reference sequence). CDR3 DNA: TGTGCCAGTAGTATAAAGGGGGTGGATGGCTACACCTTC. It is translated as CASSIKGVDGYTF.

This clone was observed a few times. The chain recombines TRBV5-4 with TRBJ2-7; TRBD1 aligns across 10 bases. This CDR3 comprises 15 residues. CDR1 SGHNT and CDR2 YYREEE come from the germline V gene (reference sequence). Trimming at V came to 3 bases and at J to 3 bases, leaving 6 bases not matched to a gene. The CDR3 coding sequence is TGTGCCAGCAGCTCTTGGACAGGGGGTAACTACGAGCAGTACGTC. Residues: CASSSWTGGNYEQYV.

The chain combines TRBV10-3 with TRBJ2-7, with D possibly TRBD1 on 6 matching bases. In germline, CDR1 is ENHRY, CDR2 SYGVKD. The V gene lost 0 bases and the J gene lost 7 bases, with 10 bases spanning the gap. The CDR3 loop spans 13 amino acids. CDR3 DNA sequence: TGTGCCATCAGTGAGTCGGGGGCGCGGGAGCAGTACGTC. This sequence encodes CAISESGAREQYV.

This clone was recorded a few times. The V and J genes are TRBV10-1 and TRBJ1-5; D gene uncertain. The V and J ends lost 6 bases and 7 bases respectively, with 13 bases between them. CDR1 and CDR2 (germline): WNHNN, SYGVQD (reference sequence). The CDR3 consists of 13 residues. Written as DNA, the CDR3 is TGCGCCAGCAGCCCCGGAATAGACCAGCCCCAGCATTTT. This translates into CASSPGIDQPQHF.